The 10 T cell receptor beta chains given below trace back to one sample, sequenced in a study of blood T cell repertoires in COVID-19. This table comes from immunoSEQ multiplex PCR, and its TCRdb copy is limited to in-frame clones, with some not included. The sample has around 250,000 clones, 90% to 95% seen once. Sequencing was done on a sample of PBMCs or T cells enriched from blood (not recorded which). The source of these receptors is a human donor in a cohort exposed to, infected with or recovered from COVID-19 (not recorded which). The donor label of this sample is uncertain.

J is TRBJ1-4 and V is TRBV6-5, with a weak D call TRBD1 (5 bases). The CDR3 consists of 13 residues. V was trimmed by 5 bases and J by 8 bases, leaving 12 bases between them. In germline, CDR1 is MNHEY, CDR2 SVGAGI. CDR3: CASSRQGQEKLFF. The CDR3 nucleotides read TGTGCCAGCAGTCGGCAGGGCCAAGAAAAACTGTTTTTT.

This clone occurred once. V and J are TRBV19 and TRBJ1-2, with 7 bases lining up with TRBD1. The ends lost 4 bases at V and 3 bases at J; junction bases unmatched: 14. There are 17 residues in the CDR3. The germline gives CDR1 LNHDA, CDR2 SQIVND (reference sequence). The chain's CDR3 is CASSTLTNRGHDYGYTF. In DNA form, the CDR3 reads TGTGCCAGTAGTACTCTCACTAACAGGGGTCATGACTATGGCTACACCTTC.

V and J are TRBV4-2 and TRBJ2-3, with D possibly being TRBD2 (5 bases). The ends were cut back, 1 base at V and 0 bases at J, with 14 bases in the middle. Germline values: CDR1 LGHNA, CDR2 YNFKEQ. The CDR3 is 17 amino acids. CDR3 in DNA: TGTGCCAGCAGCCAAGGAGGGATAGCTGGTAGCACAGATACGCAGTATTTT. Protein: CASSQGGIAGSTDTQYF.

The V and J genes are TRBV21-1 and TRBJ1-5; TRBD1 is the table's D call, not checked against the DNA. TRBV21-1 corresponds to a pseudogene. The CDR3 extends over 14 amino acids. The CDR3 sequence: CARYFSQRGQPQHF. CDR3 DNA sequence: TGTGCCAGATATTTTTCTCAAAGGGGGCAGCCCCAGCATTTT.

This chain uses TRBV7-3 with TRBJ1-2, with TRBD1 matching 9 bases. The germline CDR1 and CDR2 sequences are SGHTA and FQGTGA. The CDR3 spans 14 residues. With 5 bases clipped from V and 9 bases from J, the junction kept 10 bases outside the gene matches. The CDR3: CASSPSGTGSSYTF. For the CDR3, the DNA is TGTGCCAGCAGCCCATCCGGGACAGGGAGCAGCTACACCTTC.

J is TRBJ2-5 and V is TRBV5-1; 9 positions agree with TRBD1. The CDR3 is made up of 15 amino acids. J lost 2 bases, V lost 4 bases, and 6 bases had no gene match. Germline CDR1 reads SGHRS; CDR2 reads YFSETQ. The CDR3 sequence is CASSGTGTNQETQYF. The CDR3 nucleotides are TGCGCCAGCAGCGGGACAGGGACGAATCAAGAGACCCAGTACTTC.

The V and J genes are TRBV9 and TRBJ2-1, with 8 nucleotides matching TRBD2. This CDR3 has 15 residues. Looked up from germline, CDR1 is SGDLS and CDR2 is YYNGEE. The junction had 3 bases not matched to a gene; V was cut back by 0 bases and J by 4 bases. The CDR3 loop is CASSVVASGYNEQFF. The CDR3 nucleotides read TGTGCCAGCAGCGTAGTCGCTAGCGGGTACAATGAGCAGTTCTTC.

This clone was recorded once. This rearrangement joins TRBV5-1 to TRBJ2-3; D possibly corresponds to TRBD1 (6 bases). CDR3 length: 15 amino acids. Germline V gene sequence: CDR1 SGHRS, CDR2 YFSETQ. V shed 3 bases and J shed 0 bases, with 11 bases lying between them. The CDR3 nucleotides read TGCGCCAGCAGCTCAGGGGAGACTAGCACAGATACGCAGTATTTT. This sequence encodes CASSSGETSTDTQYF.

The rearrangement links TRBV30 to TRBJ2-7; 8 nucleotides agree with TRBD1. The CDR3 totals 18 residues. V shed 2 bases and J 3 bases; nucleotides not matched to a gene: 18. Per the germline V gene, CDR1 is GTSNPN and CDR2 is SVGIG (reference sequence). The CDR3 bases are TGTGCCTGGAGTAAGACACGCACCAAACAGGGGGGTGACTACGAGCAGTACTTC. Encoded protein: CAWSKTRTKQGGDYEQYF. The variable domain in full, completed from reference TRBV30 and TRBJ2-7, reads SQTIHQWPATLVQPVGSPLSLECTVEGTSNPNLYWYRQAAGRGLQLLFYSVGIGQISSEVPQNLSASRPQDRQFILSSKKLLLSDSGFYLCAWSKTRTKQGGDYEQYFGPGTRLTVT.

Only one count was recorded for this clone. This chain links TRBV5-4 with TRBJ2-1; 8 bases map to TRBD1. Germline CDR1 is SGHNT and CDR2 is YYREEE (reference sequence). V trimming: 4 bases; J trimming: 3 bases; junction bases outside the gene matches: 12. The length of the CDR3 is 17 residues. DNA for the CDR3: TGTGCCAGCAGCGATCGGACAGGGAGTTCCTTCTACAATGAGCAGTTCTTC. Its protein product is CASSDRTGSSFYNEQFF.